This T cell receptor (beta chain) was captured in a study of T cells in Graves' hyperthyroidism and ophthalmopathy (dated by TCRdb to the late 2010s). The study in broad terms: Peripheral blood samples were taken at the time of initial diagnosis, prior to any treatment. To identify distinguishing TCR V-J signatures, a discovery cohort of 90 to 100 patients was used, comprising 40 to 45 with Graves' ophthalmopathy and 57 with stable Graves' hyperthyroidism. The approximately 100 discovery patients were divided at random into training and test sets in a 7:3 ratio. Whether ophthalmopathy could be predicted prospectively was tested in an independent validation cohort made up of under 20 hyperthyroidism patients plus 17 patients who later progressed to ophthalmopathy. Once sampling was done, hyperthyroidism patients were given methimazole at a starting dose of 30 mg daily, whereas ophthalmopathy patients were given high-dose intravenous methylprednisolone. The study also compared thyroid tissue and blood T-cell repertoires from a handful of Graves' hyperthyroidism patients. The paper reports TCR Vbeta CDR3 sequencing of over 120 peripheral blood samples: some 41 ophthalmopathy, around 80 hyperthyroidism and roughly 17 progressor patients.

For CDR1 and CDR2, the germline V gene (reference sequence) lists SGHKS and YYEKEE. The cysteine opens and the phenylalanine closes a CDR3 of 14 amino acids. The retained sequence is limited to the CDR3, 42 bases, with the frame set at the first base. V ends up 0 bases short and J 7 bases short, with an unmatched junction base count of 6. Broad study findings and their caveats: No statistical method was used to fix the sample size in advance, and group allocation was not hidden from the investigators. Blood samples also contained most of the expanded thyroid clonotypes (frequency above 0.001), which suggests that blood repertoires may reflect thyroid immune responses. During validation, the model predicted progression to ophthalmopathy a median of approximately 7 months ahead of onset, with just under 71% sensitivity and almost 75% specificity. In cross-validation, a model built on a 13 V-J signature told ophthalmopathy apart from stable hyperthyroidism with about 90% sensitivity and 81% to 82% specificity, and in testing the same model reached 80%/75%.

TCR beta CDR3 regions were amplified from RNA transcripts. A first-round RT-PCR of the TCR CDR3 used the HTBI primer set with the Qiagen OneStep RT-PCR kit. The libraries were constructed in a second round of multiplex PCR and then size-selected and purified. Libraries were sequenced paired-end with 100 bp reads on an Illumina HiSeq2000. The authors' pipeline ran thus. SOAPnuke was used to process the raw data, removing reads that contained adapters or uncalled bases, had a mean Phred below 15, or lacked an exact match to the constant primer or identifier. COPE v1.2.5 was used to merge high-quality paired reads, and clonotypes were defined as unique nucleotide sequences. MiTCR v1.1 was used to align clonotypes to the IMGT TRBV, TRBD and TRBJ reference segments. Only V-J combinations with frequency above 0.0001, covering about 99% of repertoires, were analysed. The TCS score was defined as F50 (clonal expansion) divided by E x V (chaos), with BLOSUM62-based TCRdist calculated between CDR3 peptides within each V-J. Welch's t-statistics and random forest reduced just over 500 V-J features to roughly 13, which were used in a naive Bayes classifier (R e1071). TCRdb trimmed public reads at Q25 via fastp, called clones via MiXCR and kept in-frame beta chains. Merged by CDR3 protein, the rows form single entries marked with the most common genes and DNA. The V and J calls follow TCRdb's processing rather than the paper's. The sample profile shows about 600,000 distinct CDR3 sequences; 16% of them were found once. The ten biggest clones cover about 3.5% of the sample.

Moderately to severely active disease, a Clinical Activity Score of at least 3, a NOSPECS grade of at least 4, and a duration under 3 months were present in ophthalmopathy patients. Exclusion was applied to patients with uncontrolled infections, other autoimmune diseases, pregnancy or lactation. Diagnoses were based on clinical symptoms, serum thyroxine and TRAb, thyroid ultrasound and orbital computed tomography. PBMCs were separated from over 9 ml of fresh peripheral blood using Ficoll-Paque density gradient centrifugation. Total RNA was extracted with Trizol reagent, and quality was checked on an Agilent 2100 Bioanalyzer. Details on this clonotype: This receptor's antigen is unknown. Base-call qualities are not available, and no considerably larger clone is one nucleotide away.

The chain is encoded by TRBV5-5 joined to TRBJ2-5, with TRBD1 identical over 7 junction bases. This receptor was obtained from a woman aged 40-49 years with Graves' ophthalmopathy. Sequencing input: blood. Read as DNA, the sequence is TGTGCCAGCAGCTTGGAGGGGGCCTCCACGACCCAGTACTTC. Translated, this gives CASSLEGASTTQYF. Full variable domain (CDR3 extended with the reference TRBV5-5 and TRBJ2-5 proteins): DAGVTQSPTHLIKTRGQQVTLRCSPISGHKSVSWYQQVLGQGPQFIFQYYEKEERGRGNFPDRFSARQFPNYSSELNVNALLLGDSALYLCASSLEGASTTQYFGPGTRLLVL.